This TCR beta chain stems from a study of OX40 agonist ivuxolimab in advanced cancers. Study details: Those enrolled were about 82% male, with a mean age of approximately 60 years and ages from roughly 23 to 79. Partial responses occurred in Three dose-escalation patients, one with hepatocellular carcinoma and two with cutaneous melanoma.

The V gene's germline CDR1 is SGHRS and CDR2 YFSETQ. The V gene lost 1 base and the J gene lost 3 bases, with 11 bases spanning the gap. This CDR3 has 15 amino acids. Profiled with immunoSEQ multiplex PCR; TCRdb holds only in-frame clones, not every one. This sample yields 80,000 to 100,000 clones, of which 85% to 90% are seen a single time; 0.7% to 0.9% belongs to the top ten. Sequencing used CD4+ or CD8+ T cells sorted from blood, obtained in a trial of the OX40 agonist ivuxolimab. The rearrangement links TRBV5-1 to TRBJ2-4, with D unresolved. This sequence originates from an adult with an advanced solid tumor such as melanoma, head and neck, liver or kidney cancer. The CDR3 reads CASSLLAGRKNIQYF. The CDR3 nucleotides read TGCGCCAGCAGCTTGTTGGCCGGGCGCAAAAACATTCAGTACTTC.